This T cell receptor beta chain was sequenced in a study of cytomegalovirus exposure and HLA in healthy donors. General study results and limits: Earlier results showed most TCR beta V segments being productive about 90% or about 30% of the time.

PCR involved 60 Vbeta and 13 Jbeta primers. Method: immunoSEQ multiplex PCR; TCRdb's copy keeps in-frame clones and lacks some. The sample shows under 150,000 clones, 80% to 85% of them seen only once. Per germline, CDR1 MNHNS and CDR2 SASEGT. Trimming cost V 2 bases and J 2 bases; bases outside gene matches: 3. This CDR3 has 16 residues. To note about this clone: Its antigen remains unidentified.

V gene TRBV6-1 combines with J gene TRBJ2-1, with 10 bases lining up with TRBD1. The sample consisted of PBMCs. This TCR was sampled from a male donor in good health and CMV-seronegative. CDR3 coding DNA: TGTGCCAGCAGTGAATTTGACAGGGGGCCCTACAATGAGCAGTTCTTC. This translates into CASSEFDRGPYNEQFF.